These 8 T cell receptor beta chains were sequenced from one sample in a study of beta chain features in type 1 diabetes. Notes on the study in general: Moderate yet significant TCRB CDR3 shortening was seen in Type 1 diabetes patients in all four CD4+ subsets.

The entirety of the isolated RNA underwent reverse transcription, so expressed TCRB transcripts were sequenced. Only in-frame clones appear in the TCRdb table, and some are missing; sequencing was by immunoSEQ multiplex PCR. Here the sample spans around 280,000 clones, approximately 15% being singletons. Their specific antigens are unknown. Sample: naive CD4+ T cells from blood. The receptors stem from a man between 18 and 29 years old with type 1 diabetes.

This chain connects TRBV28 to TRBJ2-7; maybe TRBD1 (6 bases). Germline V gene data show CDR1 as MDHEN and CDR2 as SYDVKM. This CDR3 has 14 amino acids. Deletions cut 5 bases from V and 9 bases from J, with 20 bases between. The CDR3 region is CASSKTGQGFGQYF. DNA for the CDR3: TGTGCCAGCAGTAAAACGGGGCAGGGGTTCGGGCAGTACTTC.

In nucleotides, the CDR3 is TGTGCCACCAGCAGAGCATTGGACAGGGCCTACGAGCAGTACTTC. Its translation: CATSRALDRAYEQYF. The J gene is TRBJ2-7, the V gene TRBV15, with 8 positions matching TRBD1. Trimming cost V 1 base and J 2 bases; bases outside gene matches: 4. The CDR3 loop spans 15 amino acids. CDR1 LNHNV and CDR2 YYDKDF come from the germline V gene (reference sequence).

DNA of the CDR3: TGCGCCAGCAGCCAACCCGGACTAGCGGGGGGCAGCTCCTACAATGAGCAGTTCTTC. Its protein product is CASSQPGLAGGSSYNEQFF. The chain joins TRBV4-3 to TRBJ2-1, with 14 bases identical to TRBD2. J was trimmed by 0 bases and V by 2 bases; bases with no gene match: 6. CDR3 length equals 19 residues. From germline, CDR1 is LGHNA and CDR2 YSLEER.

The chain is built from TRBV28 and TRBJ2-7; TRBD2 matches at 7 bases. The CDR3 runs 13 residues. Per the germline V gene, CDR1 is MDHEN and CDR2 is SYDVKM. V lost 3 bases to trimming and J lost 3 bases; unmatched junction nucleotides: 2. Here the CDR3 reads CASSFSGIYEQYF. Here the CDR3 DNA reads TGTGCCAGCAGTTTCAGCGGGATCTACGAGCAGTACTTC.

The rearrangement uses TRBV10-3 and TRBJ2-7, with D possibly TRBD2 on 6 matching bases. This CDR3 comprises 13 residues. Germline V gene sequence: CDR1 ENHRY, CDR2 SYGVKD. Between the trimmed V and J ends, which lost 11 bases and 0 bases, there was a span of 14 bases. The CDR3 loop is CAARGSDSYEQYF. CDR3 nucleotide sequence: TGTGCCGCCCGGGGGTCGGACTCCTACGAGCAGTACTTC.

The gene calls are TRBV15 and TRBJ2-5, with 9 positions matching TRBD2. CDR3 size: 16 residues. V lost 3 bases to trimming and J lost 3 bases; unmatched junction nucleotides: 8. The V gene's germline CDR1 is LNHNV and CDR2 YYDKDF (reference sequence). The CDR3 coding sequence is TGTGCCACCAGCAGGGTAAAACTAGCGGGTAAAGAGACCCAGTACTTC. Translation: CATSRVKLAGKETQYF.

This clone was found a few times. The gene calls are TRBV6-5 and TRBJ2-7; D ambiguous. The CDR3 has 11 amino acids. Trimming took off 4 bases at V and 3 bases at J, with 4 bases between the two ends. CDR1 MNHEY and CDR2 SVGAGI come from the germline V gene. The CDR3 coding sequence is TGTGCCAGCAGTTCGCGCTACGAGCAGTACTTC. This translates into CASSSRYEQYF.

The chain employs TRBV5-1 and TRBJ2-1; a weak D match, TRBD2 (6 bases). This CDR3 has 13 residues. V was trimmed by 1 base and J by 5 bases, leaving 7 bases between them. Germline CDR1 SGHRS, CDR2 YFSETQ. CDR3 sequence reads: CASSLWGDNEQFF. CDR3 bases: TGCGCCAGCAGCTTGTGGGGGGACAATGAGCAGTTCTTC.